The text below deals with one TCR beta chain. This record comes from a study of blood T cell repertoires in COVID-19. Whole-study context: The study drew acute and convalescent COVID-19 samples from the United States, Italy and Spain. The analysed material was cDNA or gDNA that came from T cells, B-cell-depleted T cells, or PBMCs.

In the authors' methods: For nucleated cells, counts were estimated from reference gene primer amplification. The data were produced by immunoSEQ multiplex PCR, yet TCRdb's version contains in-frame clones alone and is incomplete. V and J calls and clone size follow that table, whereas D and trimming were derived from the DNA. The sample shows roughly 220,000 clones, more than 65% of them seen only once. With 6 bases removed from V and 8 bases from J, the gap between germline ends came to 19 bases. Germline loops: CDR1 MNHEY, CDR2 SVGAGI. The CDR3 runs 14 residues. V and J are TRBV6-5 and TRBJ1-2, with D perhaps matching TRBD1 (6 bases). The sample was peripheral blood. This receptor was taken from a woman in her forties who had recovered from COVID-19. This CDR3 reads CASRSPQGPRGYTF. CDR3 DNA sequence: TGTGCCAGCAGAAGTCCACAGGGTCCCCGAGGCTACACCTTC.